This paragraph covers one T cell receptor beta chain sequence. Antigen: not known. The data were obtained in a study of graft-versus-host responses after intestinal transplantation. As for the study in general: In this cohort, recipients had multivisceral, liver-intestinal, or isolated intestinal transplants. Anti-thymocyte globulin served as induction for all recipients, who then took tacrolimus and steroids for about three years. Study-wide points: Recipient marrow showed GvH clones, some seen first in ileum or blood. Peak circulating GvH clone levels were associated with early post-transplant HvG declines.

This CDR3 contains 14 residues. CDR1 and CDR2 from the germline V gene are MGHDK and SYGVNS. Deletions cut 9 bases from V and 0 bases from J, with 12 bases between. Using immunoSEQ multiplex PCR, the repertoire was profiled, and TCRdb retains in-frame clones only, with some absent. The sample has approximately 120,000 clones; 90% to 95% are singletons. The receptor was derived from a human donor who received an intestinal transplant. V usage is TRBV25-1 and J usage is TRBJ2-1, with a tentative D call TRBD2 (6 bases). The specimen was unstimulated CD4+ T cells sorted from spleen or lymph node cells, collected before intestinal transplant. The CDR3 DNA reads TGTGCCAGTATGGGGGGAGCCTCCTACAATGAGCAGTTCTTC. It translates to CASMGGASYNEQFF. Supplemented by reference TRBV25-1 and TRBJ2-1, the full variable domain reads EADIYQTPRYLVIGTGKKITLECSQTMGHDKMYWYQQDPGMELHLIHYSYGVNSTEKGDLSSESTVSRIRTEHFPLTLESARPSHTSQYLCASMGGASYNEQFFGPGTRLTVL.